This is a list of T cell receptor beta chains from one sample in a study of T cell responses to AZD1222 COVID-19 vaccine. Libraries were prepared by immunoSEQ multiplex PCR; TCRdb keeps only in-frame clonotypes and omits some of them. The sample has roughly 80,000 clones; just over 90% are singletons. Specimen: peripheral blood, collected on day 0 of MenACWY control vaccination. The source of these receptors is an adult in good health. CDR3s include the opening cysteine and the closing phenylalanine or tryptophan. The D gene is left open where the match is weak. The listing skips clone size in some rows; elsewhere it reads once, few, many or a size class.

cdr3_aa | cdr3_nt | cdr3_length | v_call | d_call | clone_size | j_call
CASSVSGNSNNEQFF | TGTGCCAGCAGCGTGAGCGGGAACTCTAACAATGAGCAGTTCTTC | 15 | TRBV9 | TRBD2 | - | TRBJ2-1
CASSIDKGFRQVSNQPQHF | TGTGCCAGTAGTATAGATAAAGGTTTCCGGCAGGTCAGCAATCAGCCCCAGCATTTT | 19 | TRBV19 | - | - | TRBJ1-5
CASSEARFHYGYTF | TGTGCCAGCAGTGAAGCTAGGTTCCACTATGGCTACACCTTC | 14 | TRBV6-1 | - | - | TRBJ1-2
CASRSPRDLGVIETQYF | TGTGCCAGCAGGTCCCCTCGGGACTTGGGTGTTATAGAGACCCAGTACTTC | 17 | TRBV28 | - | - | TRBJ2-5
CASRPGSGLGDTQYF | TGTGCCAGCAGACCCGGGTCGGGACTGGGGGATACGCAGTATTTT | 15 | TRBV25-1 | - | - | TRBJ2-3
CASSSAGMGETQYF | TGTGCCAGCAGTTCAGCGGGAATGGGAGAGACCCAGTACTTC | 14 | TRBV28 | TRBD2 | - | TRBJ2-5
CAWRPKSRGRRGGYEQYF | TGTGCCTGGAGGCCTAAAAGCAGGGGCAGGCGGGGAGGCTACGAGCAGTACTTC | 18 | TRBV30 | - | - | TRBJ2-7
CATSDPLWPKTGANVLTF | TGTGCCACCAGTGATCCCCTTTGGCCGAAAACTGGGGCCAACGTCCTGACTTTC | 18 | TRBV24-1 | - | - | TRBJ2-6
CASSLYSGINTEAFF | TGTGCCAGCAGCTTATATTCCGGGATAAACACTGAAGCTTTCTTT | 15 | TRBV7-6 | - | - | TRBJ1-1
CASSVGGGEGREAFF | TGTGCCAGCAGCGTAGGAGGGGGGGAAGGTCGTGAAGCTTTCTTT | 15 | TRBV9 | - | - | TRBJ1-1
CASSQVQAGVNEQYF | TGCGCCAGCAGCCAAGTTCAAGCGGGAGTTAACGAGCAGTACTTC | 15 | TRBV4-1 | TRBD2 | - | TRBJ2-7
CASSEGRQWSEAFF | TGCGCCAGCAGTGAGGGACGACAGTGGAGCGAAGCTTTCTTT | 14 | TRBV10-1 | - | - | TRBJ1-1
CASSRRREGLGAQYF | TGTGCCAGCAGTCGGCGGCGGGAGGGCCTCGGGGCCCAGTACTTC | 15 | TRBV28 | TRBD2 | - | TRBJ2-5
CASSEVMGTQYF | TGTGCCAGCAGTGAAGTTATGGGGACCCAGTACTTC | 12 | TRBV6-1 | - | once | TRBJ2-5
CASKHPPRTGKIGEQYF | TGTGCCAGCAAACACCCGCCCAGGACAGGGAAGATCGGCGAGCAGTACTTC | 17 | TRBV28 | TRBD1 | - | TRBJ2-7
CAISPRGGPQDGYTF | TGTGCCATCAGTCCCCGGGGGGGGCCGCAGGATGGCTACACCTTC | 15 | TRBV10-3 | - | - | TRBJ1-2
CAWSEWTVYYEQYF | TGTGCCTGGAGCGAATGGACTGTCTACTACGAGCAGTACTTC | 14 | TRBV30 | - | few | TRBJ2-7
CASSDPTGAEQYF | TGTGCCAGCAGTGACCCGACAGGGGCCGAGCAGTACTTC | 13 | TRBV6-4 | TRBD1 | once | TRBJ2-7
CASSESRAGNTEAFF | TGCGCCAGCAGTGAGTCCAGGGCAGGGAACACTGAAGCTTTCTTT | 15 | TRBV10-1 | - | - | TRBJ1-1
CASSSIYIKSYEQYF | TGTGCCAGCAGCTCAATTTATATTAAGAGCTACGAGCAGTACTTC | 15 | TRBV28 | - | - | TRBJ2-7
CATSGPEESGELFF | TGTGCCACCAGCGGGCCAGAGGAATCCGGGGAGCTGTTTTTT | 14 | TRBV15 | - | - | TRBJ2-2
CASSVAPGVSYEQYF | TGTGCCAGCAGCGTAGCTCCAGGAGTTTCCTACGAGCAGTACTTC | 15 | TRBV9 | - | - | TRBJ2-7
CASKWAPKSGIDEQFF | TGTGCCAGCAAGTGGGCCCCGAAAAGCGGGATTGATGAGCAGTTCTTC | 16 | TRBV27 | TRBD2 | - | TRBJ2-1
CASSYSENFNTEAFF | TGTGCCAGCAGTTACTCGGAGAACTTCAACACTGAAGCTTTCTTT | 15 | TRBV6-5 | - | - | TRBJ1-1
CAWDGFVGEKLFF | TGTGCCTGGGACGGTTTTGTAGGTGAAAAACTGTTTTTT | 13 | TRBV30 | - | once | TRBJ1-4
CASSLSGGPPQETQYF | TGTGCCAGCAGCCTCTCGGGAGGGCCCCCCCAAGAGACCCAGTACTTC | 16 | TRBV11-2 | TRBD2 | - | TRBJ2-5
CASSLDGTYEQYF | TGTGCCAGCAGCTTAGATGGGACATACGAGCAGTACTTC | 13 | TRBV7-2 | - | - | TRBJ2-7
CASSLGQMNTEAFF | TGTGCCAGCAGCTTAGGCCAGATGAACACTGAAGCTTTCTTT | 14 | TRBV5-4 | - | - | TRBJ1-1
CASSQSYRGWALRYEQYF | TGCGCCAGCAGTCAATCGTATCGGGGATGGGCCCTTCGGTACGAGCAGTACTTC | 18 | TRBV23-1 | - | once | TRBJ2-7
CASSPPRGGSFTETQYF | TGTGCCAGTAGTCCTCCGAGGGGCGGGAGCTTTACAGAGACCCAGTACTTC | 17 | TRBV19 | TRBD2 | - | TRBJ2-5
CASSRDSYEQYF | TGTGCCAGCAGCAGGGATTCCTACGAGCAGTACTTC | 12 | TRBV5-8 | - | - | TRBJ2-7
CASSLGTSGRGDTQYF | TGTGCCAGCAGCTTAGGGACTAGCGGGAGGGGCGATACGCAGTATTTT | 16 | TRBV11-2 | TRBD2 | - | TRBJ2-3
CASSSTRRQPQHF | TGTGCCAGCAGTTCGACGAGACGTCAGCCCCAGCATTTT | 13 | TRBV6-5 | - | - | TRBJ1-5
CASSISVRSGVGTDTQYF | TGTGCCAGTAGTATTAGTGTCCGAAGCGGGGTTGGCACAGATACGCAGTATTTT | 18 | TRBV19 | TRBD2 | - | TRBJ2-3
CASGTRGGNQPQHF | TGTGCCAGCGGGACCCGGGGCGGCAATCAGCCCCAGCATTTT | 14 | TRBV2 | - | - | TRBJ1-5
CATQGGDGYTF | TGTGCCACTCAAGGAGGGGATGGCTACACCTTC | 11 | TRBV19 | - | - | TRBJ1-2
CASSGGGPDEQYF | TGTGCCAGCAGCGGGGGGGGACCCGACGAGCAGTACTTC | 13 | TRBV7-9 | TRBD2 | - | TRBJ2-7
CASSLRAPGTGNNSPLHF | TGCGCCAGCAGCTTGCGGGCCCCCGGGACAGGGAATAATTCACCCCTCCACTTT | 18 | TRBV5-1 | TRBD1 | - | TRBJ1-6
CASSPGTSGRNEQFF | TGTGCCAGCAGTCCCGGGACTAGCGGGAGAAATGAGCAGTTCTTC | 15 | TRBV6-5 | TRBD2 | - | TRBJ2-1
CASSQGSQETQYF | TGTGCCAGCAGTCAGGGGAGCCAAGAGACCCAGTACTTC | 13 | TRBV6-5 | - | - | TRBJ2-5
CASSQDYGRLYGYTF | TGTGCCAGCAGCCAAGACTATGGACGGCTCTATGGCTACACCTTC | 15 | TRBV3-1/TRBV3-2 | - | once | TRBJ1-2
CSASETGYEQFF | TGCAGTGCTAGTGAGACGGGCTATGAGCAGTTCTTC | 12 | TRBV20-1 | - | - | TRBJ2-1
CASIRRKRLAGNEQFF | TGTGCCAGCATCAGAAGGAAGAGACTAGCGGGCAATGAGCAGTTCTTC | 16 | TRBV21-1 | - | once | TRBJ2-1
CATAQPYEQYF | TGTGCCACTGCCCAACCATACGAGCAGTACTTC | 11 | TRBV24-1 | - | - | TRBJ2-7
CASMGVGQFF | TGTGCCAGCATGGGGGTCGGGCAGTTCTTC | 10 | TRBV11-2 | - | - | TRBJ2-1
CASSPIRGWGNTEAFF | TGTGCCAGCAGCCCGATAAGGGGGTGGGGGAACACTGAAGCTTTCTTT | 16 | TRBV7-2 | - | once | TRBJ1-1
CASSQESRTVYGYTF | TGCGCCAGCAGCCAAGAGAGCCGTACGGTCTATGGCTACACCTTC | 15 | TRBV4-3 | - | - | TRBJ1-2
CSVSPGGAGANVLTF | TGCAGCGTTTCTCCGGGGGGGGCTGGGGCCAACGTCCTGACTTTC | 15 | TRBV29-1 | TRBD2 | - | TRBJ2-6
CATSVRAGGRSAYTGELFF | TGTGCCACCAGTGTTCGAGCGGGAGGTCGTTCGGCGTACACCGGGGAGCTGTTTTTT | 19 | TRBV24-1 | TRBD2 | - | TRBJ2-2
CASKGQVGQSSYNEQFF | TGTGCCAGCAAGGGACAGGTGGGACAAAGCTCCTACAATGAGCAGTTCTTC | 17 | TRBV5-8 | TRBD1 | few | TRBJ2-1
CASSQPWVNTGELFF | TGCGCCAGCAGCCAGCCCTGGGTTAACACCGGGGAGCTGTTTTTT | 15 | TRBV4-1 | - | - | TRBJ2-2
CASSQDDYEQYF | TGCGCCAGCAGCCAAGATGACTACGAGCAGTACTTC | 12 | TRBV4-1 | - | - | TRBJ2-7